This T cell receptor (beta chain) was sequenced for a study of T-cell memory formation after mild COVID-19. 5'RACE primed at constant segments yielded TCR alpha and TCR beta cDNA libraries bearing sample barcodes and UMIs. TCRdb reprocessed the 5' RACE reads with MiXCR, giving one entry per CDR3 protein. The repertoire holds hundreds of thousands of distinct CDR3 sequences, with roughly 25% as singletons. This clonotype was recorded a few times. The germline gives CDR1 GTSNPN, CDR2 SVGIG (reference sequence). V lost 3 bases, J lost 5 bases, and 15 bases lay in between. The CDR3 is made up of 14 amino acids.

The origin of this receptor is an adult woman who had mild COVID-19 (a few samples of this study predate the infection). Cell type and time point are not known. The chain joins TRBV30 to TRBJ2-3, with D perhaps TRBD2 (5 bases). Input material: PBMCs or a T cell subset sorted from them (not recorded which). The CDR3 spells CAWSALGSIDTQYF. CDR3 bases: TGTGCCTGGAGCGCCCTGGGGAGTATAGATACGCAGTATTTT.